The 32 T cell receptor beta chains in this list originate from one sample, sequenced in a study of cytomegalovirus exposure and HLA in healthy donors. This PCR relied on a set of 60 Vbeta primers and 13 Jbeta primers. The table came from immunoSEQ multiplex PCR; TCRdb's copy has only in-frame clones and leaves some out. The sample holds 150,000 to 200,000 clones, around 82% seen once. The sequencing input was PBMCs. These receptors originate from a woman in her forties or fifties in good health and CMV-seropositive.

This clone was picked up a small number of times. The DNA of the CDR3 is TGTGCCAGCAGCTTCAGTAACACCGGGGAGCTGTTTTTT. Translated, it gives CASSFSNTGELFF. The V gene is TRBV7-2, the J gene TRBJ2-2, with D hard to call. CDR1 is SGHTA, CDR2 FQGNSA, per germline. CDR3 length: 13 amino acids. V lost 3 bases and J lost 2, with 4 bases in between.

V gene TRBV2 combines with J gene TRBJ1-6; D unresolved. Trimming shortened V by 2 bases and J by 10 bases, and 15 bases separated the two germline ends. The length of the CDR3 is 15 residues. Germline CDR1 and CDR2: SNHLY and FYNNEI. The CDR3: CASSESVRAGSPLHF. CDR3 coding DNA: TGTGCCAGCAGTGAATCGGTAAGGGCGGGATCACCCCTCCACTTT. Drawing the rest from reference TRBV2 and TRBJ1-6, the complete variable domain is EPEVTQTPSHQVTQMGQEVILRCVPISNHLYFYWYRQILGQKVEFLVSFYNNEISEKSEIFDDQFSVERPDGSNFTLKIRSTKLEDSAMYFCASSESVRAGSPLHFGNGTRLTVT.

Concerning this clone itself: Other DNA sequences in the sample encode the same CDR3. The chain couples TRBV5-1 to TRBJ2-7; 8 bases align to TRBD2. In germline, CDR1 is SGHRS, CDR2 YFSETQ. The V and J ends lost 1 base and 3 bases, in that order; junction bases with no gene match: 3. The CDR3 is 14 residues long. CDR3 sequence reads: CASSLTGGNYEQYF. The CDR3 nucleotides read TGCGCCAGCAGCTTGACGGGGGGGAACTACGAGCAGTACTTC.

The chain joins TRBV14 to TRBJ2-5; 9 nucleotides line up with TRBD1. The CDR3 is 16 residues long. Germline V lookup: CDR1 SGHDN, CDR2 FVKESK. J gave up 6 bases and V 0 bases, and 8 bases lay outside the gene matches. The CDR3: CASSQERTGDRKTQYF. CDR3 nucleotides: TGTGCCAGCAGCCAAGAAAGGACAGGGGACAGGAAGACCCAGTACTTC.

The chain carries TRBV19 and TRBJ2-2; 7 nucleotides match TRBD2. The CDR3 runs to 16 residues. J lost 7 bases, V lost 1 base, and 9 bases had no gene match. Looked up from germline, CDR1 is LNHDA and CDR2 is SQIVND (reference sequence). The CDR3 loop is CASSIGSGARFGELFF. CDR3 nucleotides: TGTGCCAGTAGTATAGGGAGCGGGGCCCGGTTCGGGGAGCTGTTTTTT. The whole variable domain, remainder taken from reference TRBV19 and TRBJ2-2, is DGGITQSPKYLFRKEGQNVTLSCEQNLNHDAMYWYRQDPGQGLRLIYYSQIVNDFQKGDIAEGYSVSREKKESFPLTVTSAQKNPTAFYLCASSIGSGARFGELFFGEGSRLTVL.

J is TRBJ1-1 and V is TRBV30; D unresolved. Germline CDR1 is GTSNPN and CDR2 is SVGIG (reference sequence). V shed 2 bases and J shed 1 base, with 8 bases lying between them. CDR3 length: 13 residues. CDR3 residues: CAWSPYSNTEAFF. The CDR3, as DNA: TGTGCCTGGAGTCCTTATTCGAACACTGAAGCTTTCTTT.

Regarding this clone: The same CDR3 can be traced to other DNA sequences in this sample. The rearrangement joins TRBV4-1 to TRBJ2-7; no clear D. CDR1 and CDR2 (germline): MGHRA, YSYEKL. V gave up 0 bases and J gave up 1 base, with 10 bases separating them. The CDR3 loop spans 15 amino acids. The CDR3 bases are TGCGCCAGCAGCCAAGACTTAGCCTCTTCCTACGAGCAGTACTTC. Protein product: CASSQDLASSYEQYF.

The V call is TRBV11-2, the J call TRBJ1-1, with TRBD1 identical over 8 bases. Unmatched junction bases numbered 7, after V lost 4 bases and J lost 9 bases. This CDR3 has 13 amino acids. Germline CDR1 SGHAT, CDR2 FQNNGV. CDR3 region: CASSSKTGVQAFF. The CDR3 nucleotides read TGTGCCAGCAGCTCCAAGACAGGGGTACAAGCTTTCTTT.

The chain couples TRBV11-2 to TRBJ1-1; TRBD1 matches 7 bases. This CDR3 spans 17 amino acids. Germline loops: CDR1 SGHAT, CDR2 FQNNGV. V was pared by 0 bases and J by 4 bases, with 11 bases of the junction left unmatched. The CDR3 sequence: CASSLDLWFRGSTEAFF. In DNA, the CDR3 is TGTGCCAGCAGCTTAGATCTGTGGTTCAGGGGGAGCACTGAAGCTTTCTTT.

J is TRBJ2-7 and V is TRBV30; D is ambiguous. The CDR3 loop spans 14 amino acids. Germline loops: CDR1 GTSNPN, CDR2 SVGIG (reference sequence). Deletions cut 0 bases from V and 3 bases from J, with 12 bases between. In nucleotides, the CDR3 is TGTGCCTGGAGTGTAATGGTAGGCGGCTACGAGCAGTACTTC. It translates to CAWSVMVGGYEQYF. Variable domain in full (rest from reference TRBV30 and TRBJ2-7): SQTIHQWPATLVQPVGSPLSLECTVEGTSNPNLYWYRQAAGRGLQLLFYSVGIGQISSEVPQNLSASRPQDRQFILSSKKLLLSDSGFYLCAWSVMVGGYEQYFGPGTRLTVT.

The V call is TRBV5-4, the J call TRBJ2-7; 10 positions agree with TRBD2. Germline V gene lookup returns CDR1 SGHNT and CDR2 YYREEE (reference sequence). The junction had 3 bases not matched to a gene; V was cut back by 2 bases and J by 4 bases. This CDR3 is built from 14 residues. The CDR3 protein is CASSLAGGRYEQYF. CDR3 sequence (DNA): TGTGCCAGCAGCTTAGCGGGGGGGCGGTACGAGCAGTACTTC.

V and J are TRBV2 and TRBJ2-7; 11 nucleotides agree with TRBD1. Unmatched junction bases numbered 5, after V lost 4 bases and J lost 9 bases. In germline, CDR1 is SNHLY, CDR2 FYNNEI. The CDR3 loop spans 13 amino acids. The CDR3, as DNA: TGTGCCAGCAGTGCCGGACAGGGGGCGCGGCAGTACTTC. This gives the protein CASSAGQGARQYF.

This rearrangement joins TRBV7-2 to TRBJ2-7, with 9 bases lining up with TRBD1. The CDR3 consists of 15 residues. The J segment lost 5 bases and the V segment lost 1 base, leaving 6 bases of the junction unmatched. Per germline, CDR1 SGHTA and CDR2 FQGNSA. This CDR3 is CASSLEQGAFHEQYF. The CDR3 DNA reads as TGTGCCAGCAGCTTAGAACAGGGGGCGTTCCACGAGCAGTACTTC.

J is TRBJ1-1 and V is TRBV6-1; D gene unclear. From germline, CDR1 is MNHNS and CDR2 SASEGT. V lost 5 bases and J lost 10, with 11 bases in between. The CDR3 length is 11 residues. Here the CDR3 DNA reads TGTGCCAGCAGTACTCCTGGTGGAGCTTTCTTT. It codes for CASSTPGGAFF.

The chain recombines TRBV10-3 with TRBJ2-3; 9 bases fit TRBD1. The J segment lost 4 bases and the V segment lost 4 bases, leaving 6 bases of the junction unmatched. Germline CDR1 is ENHRY and CDR2 is SYGVKD. The CDR3 extends over 15 amino acids. CDR3 sequence (DNA): TGTGCCATCAGTGCTGGGACAGGGAGCTCAGATACGCAGTATTTT. Protein sequence: CAISAGTGSSDTQYF.

The chain is built from TRBV7-9 and TRBJ1-2; tentative D call: TRBD1 (6 bases). Trimming took off 3 bases at V and 6 bases at J, with 11 bases between the two ends. The germline V gene has CDR1 SEHNR and CDR2 FQNEAQ (reference sequence). This CDR3 has 13 amino acids. The CDR3 spells CASSFQQGDGYTF. For the CDR3, the DNA is TGTGCCAGCAGCTTTCAACAGGGTGATGGCTACACCTTC. The whole variable domain, remainder taken from reference TRBV7-9 and TRBJ1-2, is DTGVSQNPRHKITKRGQNVTFRCDPISEHNRLYWYRQTLGQGPEFLTYFQNEAQLEKSRLLSDRFSAERPKGSFSTLEIQRTEQGDSAMYLCASSFQQGDGYTFGSGTRLTVV.

V and J are TRBV19 and TRBJ2-7, with 8 bases identical to TRBD2. The J segment lost 2 bases and the V segment lost 4 bases, leaving 13 bases of the junction unmatched. The CDR3 is made up of 17 amino acids. Germline V CDR1 and CDR2: LNHDA, SQIVND (reference sequence). CDR3 DNA sequence: TGTGCCAGTAGTAAACTCCCTGGGACTAGAGAGACCTACGAGCAGTACTTC. Translating it yields CASSKLPGTRETYEQYF.

The chain is built from TRBV4-1 and TRBJ1-5; D gene ambiguous. The CDR3 covers 13 residues. Trimming took off 1 base at V and 7 bases at J, with 8 bases between the two ends. Per the germline V gene, CDR1 is MGHRA and CDR2 is YSYEKL. This CDR3 is CASSQVRRQPQHF. For the CDR3, the DNA is TGCGCCAGCAGCCAAGTGCGGAGACAGCCCCAGCATTTT.

This rearrangement joins TRBV18 to TRBJ1-6; tentatively, D is TRBD1 (6 bases). V gave up 0 bases and J gave up 10 bases, with 13 bases separating them. The CDR3 consists of 15 residues. CDR1 and CDR2 from the germline V gene are KGHSH and LQKENI. The CDR3: CASSPPPRGYSPLHF. Written as DNA, the CDR3 is TGTGCCAGCTCACCACCCCCGAGGGGGTACTCACCCCTCCACTTT.

The rearrangement links TRBV6-5 to TRBJ1-1; no reliable D call. Germline lookup yields CDR1 MNHEY and CDR2 SVGAGI. This CDR3 comprises 12 residues. V was clipped by 6 bases and J by 0 bases, with 5 bases between them. CDR3 sequence: CASSTVNTEAFF. The CDR3, as DNA: TGTGCCAGCAGCACAGTGAACACTGAAGCTTTCTTT.

V and J are TRBV2 and TRBJ2-3; 9 bases line up with TRBD1. CDR3 length: 15 residues. The germline V gene encodes CDR1 SNHLY and CDR2 FYNNEI. V shed 4 bases and J 2 bases; nucleotides not matched to a gene: 4. The CDR3 sequence: CASSGRTGVTDTQYF. The CDR3 DNA is TGTGCCAGCAGTGGACGGACAGGGGTCACAGATACGCAGTATTTT.

The chain joins TRBV6-1 to TRBJ1-2, with 7 bases lining up with TRBD1. The V segment lost 5 bases and the J segment 3 bases; nucleotides outside the gene matches: 3. The CDR3 has 13 residues. Per germline, CDR1 MNHNS and CDR2 SASEGT. As DNA, the CDR3 is TGTGCCAGCAGTAAAACAGGGGACTATGGCTACACCTTC. It yields the protein CASSKTGDYGYTF.

The table lists this clone with a count of one. The chain links TRBV4-1 to TRBJ1-1, with 7 bases aligning to TRBD1. Germline-derived CDR1 and CDR2 are MGHRA and YSYEKL. The CDR3 is 15 residues long. V was clipped by 5 bases and J by 8 bases; unmatched bases: 14. CDR3 DNA sequence: TGCGCCAGCAGCGTCCCCGGGACAGCGGATATAGAAGCTTTCTTT. This translates into CASSVPGTADIEAFF.

This clone was found once. The chain recombines TRBV5-1 with TRBJ2-6; D unclear. The CDR3 length is 15 residues. Germline CDR1 is SGHRS and CDR2 is YFSETQ. V lost 0 bases to trimming and J lost 4 bases, with 8 bases between them. CDR3 protein: CASSLAGTGANVLTF. The CDR3, as DNA: TGCGCCAGCAGCTTGGCTGGCACCGGGGCCAACGTCCTGACTTTC. Looking up the rest from reference TRBV5-1 and TRBJ2-6 gives the full variable domain: KAGVTQTPRYLIKTRGQQVTLSCSPISGHRSVSWYQQTPGQGLQFLFEYFSETQRNKGNFPGRFSGRQFSNSRSEMNVSTLELGDSALYLCASSLAGTGANVLTFGAGSRLTVL.

The V call is TRBV14, the J call TRBJ1-2; D not certain. The germline V and J ends were trimmed by 6 bases and 8 bases, with 16 bases remaining between them. Germline lookup yields CDR1 SGHDN and CDR2 FVKESK. The CDR3 consists of 13 residues. The CDR3 DNA is TGTGCCAGCAGTAACCCTATTGATTTCGGCTACACCTTC. It encodes CASSNPIDFGYTF.

The chain recombines TRBV5-6 with TRBJ1-2; 7 bases map to TRBD1. The CDR3 runs 18 residues. The J segment lost 0 bases and the V segment lost 4 bases, leaving 15 bases of the junction unmatched. Germline V gene sequence: CDR1 SGHDT, CDR2 YYEEEE. The chain's CDR3 is CASSLPGTEITSNYGYTF. In DNA, the CDR3 is TGTGCCAGCAGCCTACCTGGGACAGAGATTACCTCTAACTATGGCTACACCTTC.

V gene TRBV9 combines with J gene TRBJ2-5; maybe TRBD2 (7 bases). The CDR3 runs to 15 residues. Germline V gene sequence: CDR1 SGDLS, CDR2 YYNGEE. Trimming pared 0 bases from V and 5 bases from J, leaving 14 bases between. The CDR3 loop is CASSVGGGALETQYF. CDR3 in DNA: TGTGCCAGCAGCGTAGGAGGGGGGGCCCTGGAGACCCAGTACTTC.

A remark on this clone: The junction does not match germline at one end; this may be a read error. The chain is built from TRBV11-3 and TRBJ2-3; the D gene is possibly TRBD1 (5 bases). Per germline, CDR1 SGHNT and CDR2 YENEEA. This CDR3 region has 14 residues. This CDR3 is CASSPGGSTGTQYF. CDR3 nucleotides: TGTGCCAGCAGCCCGGGCGGCTCCACAGGTACGCAGTATTTT.

V gene TRBV30 combines with J gene TRBJ1-1; 8 bases line up with TRBD1. From germline, CDR1 is GTSNPN and CDR2 SVGIG (reference sequence). Losses at the gene ends were 4 bases for V and 1 base for J; bases not matched to a gene: 8. This CDR3 comprises 15 residues. CDR3 sequence reads: CAWKTGEFSNTEAFF. Written as DNA, the CDR3 is TGTGCCTGGAAGACAGGGGAGTTTTCGAACACTGAAGCTTTCTTT.

The V and J genes are TRBV5-1 and TRBJ1-2; 10 bases are a match to TRBD1. V lost 4 bases to trimming and J lost 4 bases; unmatched junction nucleotides: 10. Germline CDR1 and CDR2: SGHRS and YFSETQ. The CDR3 covers 16 residues. Here the CDR3 reads CASSRDRGSAGYGYTF. CDR3 bases: TGCGCCAGCAGCCGGGACAGGGGATCGGCTGGCTATGGCTACACCTTC.

The gene calls are TRBV19 and TRBJ1-2, with D perhaps TRBD1 (6 bases). Germline CDR1 and CDR2: LNHDA and SQIVND (reference sequence). This CDR3 has 15 residues. Trimming left V 7 bases short and J 8 bases short, with 23 bases between. CDR3 loop: CASTTDRTNFEGYTF. The CDR3 nucleotides are TGTGCCAGTACCACCGACAGGACCAATTTCGAAGGCTACACCTTC.

V is TRBV7-9 and J is TRBJ2-2, with 7 nucleotides matching TRBD1. In germline, CDR1 is SEHNR, CDR2 FQNEAQ (reference sequence). The CDR3 sequence is 15 residues long. J lost 1 base, V lost 3 bases, and 2 bases had no gene match. The CDR3 bases are TGTGCCAGCAGCTTTAGGACAGGGAACACCGGGGAGCTGTTTTTT. This encodes CASSFRTGNTGELFF.